The 28 T cell receptor beta chains given below trace back to one sample, sequenced in a study of CD8+ T cells in alopecia areata. It was cDNA, reverse transcribed from extracted RNA, that served as the sequencing template. Method: immunoSEQ multiplex PCR; TCRdb's copy keeps in-frame clones and lacks some. The table lists 150,000 or so clones, around 87% of them singletons. The specimen was CD8+ T cells sorted from blood, collected at week 0. All receptors derive from a human donor with alopecia areata.

V usage is TRBV10-3 and J usage is TRBJ2-3, with TRBD2 as a possible D gene (6 bases). The CDR3 spans 16 residues. Germline lookup yields CDR1 ENHRY and CDR2 SYGVKD. The ends were cut back, 0 bases at V and 0 bases at J, with 10 bases in the middle. CDR3 amino acids: CAISESAGSSTDTQYF. The CDR3 bases are TGTGCCATCAGTGAGTCGGCGGGGTCTAGCACAGATACGCAGTATTTT.

This chain uses TRBV27 with TRBJ2-7; D is undetermined. Germline V gives CDR1 MNHEY, CDR2 SMNVEV (reference sequence). V lost 3 bases and J 0 bases, leaving 12 bases between the germline ends. The CDR3 is 15 amino acids. In DNA, the CDR3 is TGTGCCAGCAGTTTCGGAAGCGTCCCCTCCTACGAGCAGTACTTC. Amino acids: CASSFGSVPSYEQYF.

Here the CDR3 DNA reads TGTGCCAGCAGTATCACTAGCGGGTACAATGAGCAGTTCTTC. Its protein is CASSITSGYNEQFF. The gene calls are TRBV27 and TRBJ2-1; 9 bases are shared with TRBD2. J was trimmed by 4 bases and V by 5 bases; bases with no gene match: 3. The CDR3 totals 14 residues. In germline, CDR1 is MNHEY, CDR2 SMNVEV (reference sequence).

This chain links TRBV7-2 with TRBJ1-6, with D uncertain. The CDR3 runs 17 residues. V was clipped by 1 base and J by 4 bases, with 14 bases between them. The germline V gene has CDR1 SGHTA and CDR2 FQGNSA. DNA for the CDR3: TGTGCCAGCAGCTTAGTATCCCCCCCCGGGTATAATTCACCCCTCCACTTT. Translating it yields CASSLVSPPGYNSPLHF.

This clone appeared a few times. Here the CDR3 reads CASSPRLSGGDYNEQFF. DNA of the CDR3: TGTGCCAGCAGCCCGCGGCTTAGTGGCGGGGATTACAATGAGCAGTTCTTC. The V call is TRBV7-9, the J call TRBJ2-1; D possibly corresponds to TRBD2 (6 bases). Germline loops: CDR1 SEHNR, CDR2 FQNEAQ (reference sequence). V shed 5 bases and J shed 4 bases, with 21 bases lying between them. The CDR3 consists of 17 residues.

The gene calls are TRBV4-1 and TRBJ2-3; TRBD2 agrees at 7 bases. The CDR3 contains 20 residues. The V gene end was trimmed by 1 base and the J gene end by 1 base; junction bases not matched to a gene: 17. Germline V gives CDR1 MGHRA, CDR2 YSYEKL. The CDR3 protein is CASSQGPSGILGWGTDTQYF. The CDR3 region has the DNA TGCGCCAGCAGCCAAGGTCCTAGCGGAATACTAGGTTGGGGCACAGATACGCAGTATTTT.

The CDR3 loop is CASSYAGTEAFF. The CDR3 DNA sequence: TGTGCCAGCAGCTATGCGGGGACCGAAGCTTTCTTT. The V call is TRBV7-9, the J call TRBJ1-1; D might be TRBD1 (5 bases). Germline V lookup: CDR1 SEHNR, CDR2 FQNEAQ (reference sequence). The CDR3 spans 12 residues. V was trimmed by 4 bases and J by 8 bases, leaving 11 bases between them. Together with reference TRBV7-9 and TRBJ1-1, the CDR3 gives the full variable domain: DTGVSQNPRHKITKRGQNVTFRCDPISEHNRLYWYRQTLGQGPEFLTYFQNEAQLEKSRLLSDRFSAERPKGSFSTLEIQRTEQGDSAMYLCASSYAGTEAFFGQGTRLTVV.

This chain joins TRBV2 and TRBJ2-7; D might be TRBD2 (5 bases). CDR1 is SNHLY and CDR2 is FYNNEI in the germline V gene. This CDR3 has 14 amino acids. The V gene lost 3 bases and the J gene lost 3 bases, with 12 bases spanning the gap. The DNA of the CDR3 is TGTGCCAGCAGTGAGCGGGCAGCGAACTACGAGCAGTACTTC. As protein: CASSERAANYEQYF.

With respect to this clone: The junction departs from germline at one end; a sequencing error may be responsible. The DNA of the CDR3 is TGTGCCAGCAGCCCAAACAGGGGAAGTACGGCTCCAGAGGACTTC. It translates to CASSPNRGSTAPEDF. The chain uses TRBV7-9 and TRBJ2-5; 7 bases are shared with TRBD1. The CDR3 loop spans 15 amino acids. Germline V lookup: CDR1 SEHNR, CDR2 FQNEAQ (reference sequence). Full variable domain (outside the CDR3, taken from reference TRBV7-9 and TRBJ2-5): DTGVSQNPRHKITKRGQNVTFRCDPISEHNRLYWYRQTLGQGPEFLTYFQNEAQLEKSRLLSDRFSAERPKGSFSTLEIQRTEQGDSAMYLCASSPNRGSTAPEDFGPGTRLLVL.

V is TRBV4-1 and J is TRBJ2-1, with 7 bases matching TRBD2. The CDR3 runs 17 residues. Germline values: CDR1 MGHRA, CDR2 YSYEKL. Germline trimming cut 3 bases from V and 3 bases from J; bases unmatched to any gene: 11. The CDR3 loop reads CASSHRGRGSGYNEQFF. DNA of the CDR3: TGCGCCAGCAGCCACAGAGGGAGGGGCAGCGGCTACAATGAGCAGTTCTTC.

The V call is TRBV29-1, the J call TRBJ2-5, with D possibly TRBD2 on 6 matching bases. Trimming took off 7 bases at V and 5 bases at J, with 11 bases between the two ends. From germline, CDR1 is SQVTM and CDR2 ANQGSEA. This CDR3 has 11 amino acids. The CDR3 sequence is CSGEALETQYF. The CDR3 DNA reads TGCAGCGGGGAGGCTTTGGAGACCCAGTACTTC.

This clone turned up a few times. V usage is TRBV30 and J usage is TRBJ2-7, with 10 bases lining up with TRBD2. The CDR3 has 13 residues. V shed 1 base, J shed 6 bases, and the junction held 3 bases outside the gene matches. Germline CDR1 reads GTSNPN; CDR2 reads SVGIG (reference sequence). The chain's CDR3 is CAWSGAGGGEQYF. In nucleotides, the CDR3 is TGTGCCTGGAGTGGAGCGGGAGGGGGCGAGCAGTACTTC.

The chain links TRBV27 to TRBJ2-3; D unclear. CDR3 size: 14 residues. V was shortened by 5 bases and J by 4 bases, with 13 bases between the two germline ends. The V gene's germline CDR1 is MNHEY and CDR2 SMNVEV (reference sequence). CDR3 sequence reads: CASSPSQWADTQYF. For the CDR3, the DNA is TGTGCCAGCAGTCCCTCCCAGTGGGCAGATACGCAGTATTTT.

V is TRBV30 and J is TRBJ2-7; D might be TRBD2 (6 bases). The V end lost 0 bases, the J end lost 5 bases, and 11 bases lay between the germline ends. CDR1 is GTSNPN and CDR2 is SVGIG in the germline V gene (reference sequence). This CDR3 spans 13 amino acids. This chain's CDR3 is CAWSVREFDEQYF. DNA for the CDR3: TGTGCCTGGAGTGTACGGGAGTTCGACGAGCAGTACTTC.

V and J are TRBV2 and TRBJ2-1; 8 bases match TRBD1. The germline CDR1 and CDR2 sequences are SNHLY and FYNNEI. The junction had 4 bases not matched to a gene; V was cut back by 6 bases and J by 6 bases. This CDR3 spans 13 amino acids. The CDR3 DNA reads TGTGCCAGCAGGACAGGGGAGGCCAATGAGCAGTTCTTC. Translating gives CASRTGEANEQFF.

The chain couples TRBV29-1 to TRBJ2-7, with 12 nucleotides matching TRBD1. CDR3 length: 13 amino acids. Trimming cost V 4 bases and J 7 bases; bases outside gene matches: 5. In germline, CDR1 is SQVTM, CDR2 ANQGSEA. The CDR3 nucleotides read TGCAGCGTTGGGGACAGGGGGCGAGGGGAGCAGTACTTC. Its protein product is CSVGDRGRGEQYF.

The chain has TRBV5-1 and TRBJ2-7, with TRBD1 as a possible D gene (7 bases). The CDR3 loop spans 15 amino acids. V was shortened by 0 bases and J by 3 bases, with 13 bases between the two germline ends. Germline V gene lookup returns CDR1 SGHRS and CDR2 YFSETQ. Here the CDR3 reads CASSLVGGGGYEQYF. CDR3 DNA sequence: TGCGCCAGCAGCTTGGTTGGAGGGGGCGGCTACGAGCAGTACTTC.

The rearrangement links TRBV19 to TRBJ2-2, with 7 bases that match TRBD2. Per the germline V gene, CDR1 is LNHDA and CDR2 is SQIVND (reference sequence). The CDR3 contains 12 residues. V gave up 8 bases and J gave up 7 bases; unmatched junction bases: 4. The CDR3 DNA is TGTGCCAGTCGGGGGGATAGCGGGGAGCTGTTTTTT. Encoded protein: CASRGDSGELFF.

This clone showed up just a few times. The chain employs TRBV6-6 and TRBJ2-1, with D possibly TRBD2 on 5 matching bases. The CDR3 consists of 14 residues. The V end lost 6 bases, the J end lost 0 bases, and 9 bases lay between the germline ends. Germline CDR1 and CDR2: MNHNY and SVGAGI (reference sequence). Here the CDR3 reads CASRETSSYNEQFF. CDR3 in DNA: TGTGCCAGCAGGGAAACTAGCTCCTACAATGAGCAGTTCTTC.

The chain couples TRBV5-4 to TRBJ2-1; D could derive from TRBD1 or TRBD2 (5 bases each). V was clipped by 3 bases and J by 13 bases, with 14 bases between them. This CDR3 has 12 amino acids. Per germline, CDR1 SGHNT and CDR2 YYREEE (reference sequence). CDR3 amino acids: CASSSGGGEQFF. CDR3 nucleotides: TGTGCCAGCAGCTCAGGTGGGGGTGAACAGTTCTTC.

The rearrangement links TRBV2 to TRBJ2-3; 8 bases match TRBD2. After removal of 7 bases from V and 2 bases from J, the junction contained 17 bases not matched to a gene. Germline CDR1 SNHLY, CDR2 FYNNEI. The CDR3 runs to 18 residues. CDR3 region: CASTWRGAEFASTDTQYF. The CDR3 nucleotides are TGTGCCAGCACCTGGCGGGGGGCTGAATTTGCGTCCACAGATACGCAGTATTTT.

The chain recombines TRBV30 with TRBJ2-2; D unresolved. The V gene's germline CDR1 is GTSNPN and CDR2 SVGIG (reference sequence). V was shortened by 0 bases and J by 7 bases, with 6 bases between the two germline ends. The CDR3 consists of 12 residues. CDR3 in amino acids: CAWSVVLGELFF. The DNA of the CDR3 is TGTGCCTGGAGTGTAGTTCTCGGGGAGCTGTTTTTT. The full variable domain, rest sourced from reference TRBV30 and TRBJ2-2, is SQTIHQWPATLVQPVGSPLSLECTVEGTSNPNLYWYRQAAGRGLQLLFYSVGIGQISSEVPQNLSASRPQDRQFILSSKKLLLSDSGFYLCAWSVVLGELFFGEGSRLTVL.

This clone came up once. The rearrangement uses TRBV11-2 and TRBJ2-1, with 9 bases identical to TRBD1. J lost 4 bases, V lost 4 bases, and 5 bases had no gene match. Germline V lookup: CDR1 SGHAT, CDR2 FQNNGV. The CDR3 is 15 amino acids. This CDR3 is CASSWGQGEYNEQFF. The CDR3 DNA sequence: TGTGCCAGCAGCTGGGGACAGGGAGAGTACAATGAGCAGTTCTTC.

A note on this clone: The junction differs from germline at one of its ends, possibly a read error. This sequence joins TRBV7-7 and TRBJ2-5, with 8 positions matching TRBD1. CDR3 size: 14 residues. Germline V gene lookup returns CDR1 SSHAT and CDR2 FNYEAQ (reference sequence). CDR3 DNA sequence: TGTGCTAGCAGCTTAAGGACAGGGCAAGAGACCCAGTACTTC. It yields the protein CASSLRTGQETQYF.

The rearrangement uses TRBV29-1 and TRBJ2-7, with D maybe TRBD1 (6 bases). The CDR3 is 16 residues long. Germline V gene sequence: CDR1 SQVTM, CDR2 ANQGSEA. With 3 bases removed from V and 2 bases from J, the gap between germline ends came to 20 bases. CDR3 in amino acids: CSVEWARDNTAYEQYF. The CDR3 bases are TGCAGCGTTGAGTGGGCTAGGGACAATACAGCCTACGAGCAGTACTTC.

The J gene is TRBJ2-7, the V gene TRBV6-1; 7 nucleotides match TRBD2. Germline CDR1 and CDR2: MNHNS and SASEGT. This CDR3 has 15 residues. Trimming cost V 2 bases and J 3 bases; bases outside gene matches: 7. Here the CDR3 reads CASSESASGLYEQYF. Written as DNA, the CDR3 is TGTGCCAGCAGTGAATCGGCTAGCGGTCTCTACGAGCAGTACTTC.

This clone appeared a few times. The chain couples TRBV7-2 to TRBJ2-7, with D possibly being TRBD1 or TRBD2 (6 bases each). V lost 5 bases, J lost 0 bases, and 20 bases lay in between. There are 17 residues in the CDR3. Germline loops: CDR1 SGHTA, CDR2 FQGNSA. The CDR3, as DNA: TGTGCCAGCAGCCCCGGAGGGGGTAGCGGAAGCTCCTACGAGCAGTACTTC. This gives the protein CASSPGGGSGSSYEQYF.

The table lists this clone with a count of one. This rearrangement joins TRBV10-3 to TRBJ2-7; 11 bases are shared with TRBD2. The trim removed 3 bases at V and 3 bases at J, leaving 4 bases unmatched. There are 15 residues in the CDR3. The germline gives CDR1 ENHRY, CDR2 SYGVKD. In DNA form, the CDR3 reads TGTGCCATCAGTGAAGGGACTAGCGGTTACTACGAGCAGTACTTC. As protein: CAISEGTSGYYEQYF.